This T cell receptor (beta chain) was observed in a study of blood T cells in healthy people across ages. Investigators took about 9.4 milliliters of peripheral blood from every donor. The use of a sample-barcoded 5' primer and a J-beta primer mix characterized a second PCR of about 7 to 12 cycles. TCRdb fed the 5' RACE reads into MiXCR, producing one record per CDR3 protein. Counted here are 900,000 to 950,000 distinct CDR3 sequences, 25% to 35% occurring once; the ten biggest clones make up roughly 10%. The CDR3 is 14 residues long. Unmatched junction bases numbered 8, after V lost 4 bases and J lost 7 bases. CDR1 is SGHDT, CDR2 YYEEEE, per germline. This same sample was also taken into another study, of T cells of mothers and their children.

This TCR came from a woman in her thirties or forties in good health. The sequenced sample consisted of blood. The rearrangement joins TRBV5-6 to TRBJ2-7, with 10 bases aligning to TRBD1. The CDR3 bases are TGTGCCAGCAGCCAGGACAGGGGGTCTCGAGAGCAGTACTTC. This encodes CASSQDRGSREQYF. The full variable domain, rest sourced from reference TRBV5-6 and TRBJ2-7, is DAGVTQSPTHLIKTRGQQVTLRCSPKSGHDTVSWYQQALGQGPQFIFQYYEEEERQRGNFPDRFSGHQFPNYSSELNVNALLLGDSALYLCASSQDRGSREQYFGPGTRLTVT.